The TCR beta chain described here comes from a study of CD8 T cell repertoires and HIV-1 epitope variants. Across the whole study: Controls included no peptide, Ebola AY9 epitope, and a CMV, EBV, flu pool.

Details on this clone: Antigen specificity is unknown.

Method: immunoSEQ multiplex PCR; TCRdb's copy keeps in-frame clones and lacks some. The table lists 4,300 or so clones, approximately 72% of them singletons. The sequence derives from a male donor with HIV. The sequencing input was cultured CD8+ T cells derived from PBMCs.

Written as DNA, the CDR3 is TGTGCCAGCAGTTTACGGGCCCTCTACGAGCAGTACTTC. Protein: CASSLRALYEQYF. The chain recombines TRBV27 with TRBJ2-7; D is uncertain. Germline CDR1 MNHEY, CDR2 SMNVEV (reference sequence). The germline V and J ends were trimmed by 2 bases and 3 bases, with 8 bases remaining between them. This CDR3 comprises 13 residues.